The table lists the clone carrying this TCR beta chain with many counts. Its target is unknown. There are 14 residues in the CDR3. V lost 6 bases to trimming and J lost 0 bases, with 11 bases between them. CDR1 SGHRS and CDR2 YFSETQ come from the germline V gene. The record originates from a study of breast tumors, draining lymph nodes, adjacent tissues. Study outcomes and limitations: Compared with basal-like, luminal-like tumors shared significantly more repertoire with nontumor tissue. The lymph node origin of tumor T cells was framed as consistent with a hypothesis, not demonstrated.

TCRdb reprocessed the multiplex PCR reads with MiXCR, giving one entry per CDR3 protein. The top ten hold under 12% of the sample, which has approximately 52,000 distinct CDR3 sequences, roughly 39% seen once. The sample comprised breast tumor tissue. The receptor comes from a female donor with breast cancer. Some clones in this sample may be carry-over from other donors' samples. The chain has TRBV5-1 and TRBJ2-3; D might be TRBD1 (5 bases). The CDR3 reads CASTDTSSTDTQYF. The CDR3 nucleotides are TGCGCCAGCACGGACACCTCTAGCACAGATACGCAGTATTTT.